This T cell receptor beta chain was obtained from a study of T cell responses to AZD1222 COVID-19 vaccine. Germline loops: CDR1 LGHDT, CDR2 YNNKEL (reference sequence). V was pared by 3 bases and J by 2 bases, with 11 bases between. The CDR3 is 15 amino acids. The table came from immunoSEQ multiplex PCR; TCRdb's copy has only in-frame clones and leaves some out. Here the sample spans fewer than 100,000 clones, 88% being singletons. Overall study results and limits: An increase in Spike-specific TCR breadth and depth was observed after two AZD1222 doses. Within unmutated variant regions lay the reported targets of nearly half of spike-specific TCRs. Just a handful of AZD1222 recipients tested seropositive at baseline. Most donors were white British, females outnumbered males, and clonal diversity was possibly underestimated.

Comments on this clone: Its target is unknown.

Sequenced here: peripheral blood, sampled on day 0 of AZD1222 vaccination. The receptor was derived from an adult in good health. The chain recombines TRBV3-1 (or the pseudogene TRBV3-2) with TRBJ1-3; D is unclear. CDR3 nucleotide sequence: TGTGCCAGCAGCCAGTTCAGTGGAACTGGAAACACCATATATTTT. Amino acids: CASSQFSGTGNTIYF.